This T cell receptor (beta chain) was obtained from a study of blood T cell dynamics during melanoma immunotherapy. General observations from the study: Clones driving repertoire changes may be melanoma-specific or general immune activation.

Stated time point: week 3, after first cycle of checkpoint inhibitor. Blood was drawn before treatment and at week 3 after checkpoint blockade. Note on this clone: Antigen unknown.

Germline V CDR1 and CDR2: LGHNA, YNFKEQ. CDR3 length equals 14 residues. V gave up 6 bases and J gave up 6 bases; unmatched junction bases: 5. DNA loading was fixed at roughly 0.35 ug for all bulk PBMC samples. Libraries were prepared by immunoSEQ multiplex PCR; TCRdb keeps only in-frame clonotypes and omits some of them. The top ten hold about 4.2% of the sample, which has about 12,000 clones, 85% to 90% seen once. Sequencing used blood, obtained from a patient treated with checkpoint blockade. The clonotype originates from a human donor with melanoma. The genes are TRBV4-2 and TRBJ2-3, with 11 positions matching TRBD2. The CDR3 DNA is TGTGCCAGCAGACTACTAGCGGGGGAGGATACGCAGTATTTT. Amino acid sequence: CASRLLAGEDTQYF.